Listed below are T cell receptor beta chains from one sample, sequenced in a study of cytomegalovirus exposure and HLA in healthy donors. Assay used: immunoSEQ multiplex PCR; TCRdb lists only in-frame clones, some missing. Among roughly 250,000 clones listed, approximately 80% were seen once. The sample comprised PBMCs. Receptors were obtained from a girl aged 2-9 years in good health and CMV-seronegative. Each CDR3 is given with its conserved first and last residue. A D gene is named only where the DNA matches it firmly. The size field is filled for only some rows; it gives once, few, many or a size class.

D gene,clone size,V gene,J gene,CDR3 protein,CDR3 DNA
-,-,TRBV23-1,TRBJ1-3,CASSHGQHSGNTIYF,TGCGCCAGCAGTCACGGACAACACTCTGGAAACACCATATATTTT
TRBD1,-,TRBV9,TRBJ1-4,CASSVNPVTGGRSEKLFF,TGTGCCAGCAGCGTCAACCCTGTGACAGGGGGCAGGTCTGAAAAACTGTTTTTT
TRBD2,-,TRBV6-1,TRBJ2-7,CAIPERGGQYF,TGTGCCATCCCAGAACGGGGGGGGCAGTACTTC
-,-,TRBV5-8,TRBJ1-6,CASSLNMGYSPLHF,TGTGCCAGCAGCTTAAACATGGGCTATTCACCCCTCCACTTT
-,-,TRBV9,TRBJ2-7,CASSVAAGELNEQYF,TGTGCCAGCAGCGTAGCGGCAGGGGAACTGAACGAGCAGTACTTC
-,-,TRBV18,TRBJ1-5,CASSQYSGDYSNQPQHF,TGTGCCAGCTCACAGTACTCAGGGGATTATAGCAATCAGCCCCAGCATTTT
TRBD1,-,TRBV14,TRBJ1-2,CASSQEEGWRGGSGYTF,TGTGCCAGCAGCCAAGAAGAAGGGTGGCGAGGGGGCTCTGGCTACACCTTC
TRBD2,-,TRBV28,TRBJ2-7,CASSLSASGSYEQYF,TGTGCCAGCAGTTTATCGGCTAGCGGCTCCTACGAGCAGTACTTC
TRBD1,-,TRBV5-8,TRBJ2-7,CASSLLGQGPYEQYF,TGTGCCAGCAGCTTGCTAGGACAGGGGCCCTACGAGCAGTACTTC
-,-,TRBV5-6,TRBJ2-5,CASSLTVAFETQYF,TGTGCCAGCAGCCTAACTGTCGCATTCGAGACCCAGTACTTC
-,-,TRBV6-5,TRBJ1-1,CASSGVRYMNTEAFF,TGTGCCAGCAGCGGAGTCCGGTATATGAACACTGAAGCTTTCTTT
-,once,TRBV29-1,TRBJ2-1,CSVVGGAGVRYNEQFF,TGCAGCGTGGTGGGGGGGGCCGGCGTAAGGTACAATGAGCAGTTCTTC
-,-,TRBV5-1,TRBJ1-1,CASSSNGGGRTEAFF,TGCGCCAGCAGCTCCAATGGTGGGGGGAGGACTGAAGCTTTCTTT
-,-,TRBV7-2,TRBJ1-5,CASSLVGEFNQPQHF,TGTGCCAGCAGCTTAGTAGGGGAATTCAATCAGCCCCAGCATTTT
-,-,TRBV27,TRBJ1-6,CASSINFYGGNSPLHF,TGTGCCAGCAGTATAAACTTCTACGGGGGTAATTCACCCCTCCACTTT
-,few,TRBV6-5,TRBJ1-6,CASSYLSSYNSPLHF,TGTGCCAGCAGTTACCTCAGCTCCTATAATTCACCCCTCCACTTT
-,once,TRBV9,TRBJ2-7,CASSDGFDTPGLIRTPTYEQYF,TGTGCCAGCAGCGACGGATTCGATACGCCGGGCCTCATCAGGACACCTACCTACGAGCAGTACTTC
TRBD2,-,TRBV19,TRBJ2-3,CASSIFGGRAPADTQYF,TGTGCCAGTAGTATTTTCGGCGGGAGGGCCCCGGCAGATACGCAGTATTTT
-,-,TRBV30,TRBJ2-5,CAWIKRIPGEETQYF,TGTGCCTGGATAAAGAGAATTCCAGGGGAAGAGACCCAGTACTTC
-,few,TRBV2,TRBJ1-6,CASREDSQPLHF,TGTGCCAGCAGGGAGGACAGCCAACCCCTCCACTTT
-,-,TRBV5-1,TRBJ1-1,CASSPLLRQEAFF,TGCGCCAGCAGCCCACTACTAAGACAGGAAGCTTTCTTT
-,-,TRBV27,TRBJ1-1,CASTSEPPGPWGTEAFF,TGTGCCAGCACCTCGGAGCCCCCAGGGCCTTGGGGCACTGAAGCTTTCTTT
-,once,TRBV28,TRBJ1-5,CASSSTPGNQPQHF,TGTGCCAGCAGTTCAACACCGGGTAATCAGCCCCAGCATTTT
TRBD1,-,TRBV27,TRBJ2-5,CASSLSGTVGAETQYF,TGTGCCAGCAGTTTATCGGGGACAGTAGGGGCTGAGACCCAGTACTTC
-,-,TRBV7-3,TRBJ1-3,CASSLTGVSGNTIYF,TGTGCCAGCAGCTTAACAGGGGTCTCTGGAAACACCATATATTTT
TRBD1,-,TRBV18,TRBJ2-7,CASSPLDRAVKQYF,TGTGCCAGCTCACCCTTGGACAGGGCGGTTAAGCAGTACTTC
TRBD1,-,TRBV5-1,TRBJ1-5,CASSLGTGFGNQPQHF,TGCGCCAGCAGCTTGGGGACAGGGTTTGGCAATCAGCCCCAGCATTTT
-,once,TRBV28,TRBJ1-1,CASSLLWWEGLNTEAFF,TGTGCCAGCAGTTTGCTCTGGTGGGAGGGGTTGAACACTGAAGCTTTCTTT
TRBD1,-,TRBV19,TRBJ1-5,CASSPDRVGNQPQHF,TGTGCCAGTAGTCCGGACAGGGTAGGCAATCAGCCCCAGCATTTT
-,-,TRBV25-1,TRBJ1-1,CASIGRGGRNTEAFF,TGTGCCAGCATTGGCAGGGGCGGCCGGAACACTGAAGCTTTCTTT
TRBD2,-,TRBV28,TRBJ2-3,CASSRGTINPRTDTQYF,TGTGCCAGCAGCCGCGGGACTATTAATCCCCGCACAGATACGCAGTATTTT
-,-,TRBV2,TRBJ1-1,CASSEVGAQLTEAFF,TGTGCCAGCAGTGAAGTGGGGGCTCAACTCACTGAAGCTTTCTTT
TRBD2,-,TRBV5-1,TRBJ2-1,CASLRGDSYNEQFF,TGCGCCAGCCTCCGGGGGGACTCCTACAATGAGCAGTTCTTC
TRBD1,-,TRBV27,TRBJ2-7,CASSPTGGRNTYEQYF,TGTGCCAGCAGTCCCACAGGGGGCCGTAATACCTACGAGCAGTACTTC
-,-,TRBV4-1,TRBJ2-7,CASSQTQVSPSYEQYF,TGCGCCAGCAGCCAGACCCAGGTTTCCCCCTCCTACGAGCAGTACTTC
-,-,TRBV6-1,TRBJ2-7,CASSSPRDILYEQYF,TGTGCCAGCAGTTCACCCCGGGACATCCTATACGAGCAGTACTTC
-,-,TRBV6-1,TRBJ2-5,CASSVYPGETQYF,TGTGCCAGCAGTGTATATCCCGGGGAGACCCAGTACTTC
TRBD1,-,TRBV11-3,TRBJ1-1,CASSPSDRVNTEAFF,TGTGCCAGCAGCCCCTCCGACAGGGTGAACACTGAAGCTTTCTTT
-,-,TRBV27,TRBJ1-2,CASSSHRENYGYTF,TGTGCCAGCAGTTCGCACAGGGAGAACTATGGCTACACCTTC
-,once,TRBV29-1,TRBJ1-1,CSVPGTTEAFF,TGCAGCGTCCCGGGGACAACTGAAGCTTTCTTT